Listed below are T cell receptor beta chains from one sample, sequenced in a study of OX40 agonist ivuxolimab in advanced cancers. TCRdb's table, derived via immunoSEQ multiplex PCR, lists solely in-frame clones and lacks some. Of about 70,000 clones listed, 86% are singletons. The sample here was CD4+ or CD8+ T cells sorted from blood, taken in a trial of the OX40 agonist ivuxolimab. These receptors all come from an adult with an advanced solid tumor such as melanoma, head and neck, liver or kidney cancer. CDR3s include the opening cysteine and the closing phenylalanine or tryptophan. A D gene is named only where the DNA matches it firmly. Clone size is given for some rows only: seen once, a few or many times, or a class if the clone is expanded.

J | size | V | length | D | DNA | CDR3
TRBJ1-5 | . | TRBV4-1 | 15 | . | TGCGCCAGCAGCCAACGCGGGGGTAGCAATCAGCCCCAGCATTTT | CASSQRGGSNQPQHF
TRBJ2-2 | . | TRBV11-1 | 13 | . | TGTGCCAGCAGCTTAGATGGCACCGGGGAGCTGTTTTTT | CASSLDGTGELFF
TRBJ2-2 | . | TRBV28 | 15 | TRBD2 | TGTGCCAGTCGGGGGGGCGGTTCGAGCACCGGGGAGCTGTTTTTT | CASRGGGSSTGELFF
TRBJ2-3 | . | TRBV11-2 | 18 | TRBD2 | TGTGCCAGCAGCCGGTTGAGGAGCGGGGGCCCACAATATGATACGCAGTATTTT | CASSRLRSGGPQYDTQYF
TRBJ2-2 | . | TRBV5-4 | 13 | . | TGTGCCAGCAGCTTTGATAACACCGGGGAGCTGTTTTTT | CASSFDNTGELFF
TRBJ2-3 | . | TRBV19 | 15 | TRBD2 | TGTGCCAGTAGTCTCTGGACTAGTTTCACAGATACGCAGTATTTT | CASSLWTSFTDTQYF
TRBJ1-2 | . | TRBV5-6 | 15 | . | TGTGCCAGCAGCTTGGTAAGGGCTGCTGGCTATGGCTACACCTTC | CASSLVRAAGYGYTF
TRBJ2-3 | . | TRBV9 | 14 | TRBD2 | TGTGCCAGCACTACGGGACTAGATCTCCCTACGCAGTATTTT | CASTTGLDLPTQYF
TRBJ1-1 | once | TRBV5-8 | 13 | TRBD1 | TGTGCCAGCAGCCTGAGGGGGCACACTGAAGCTTTCTTT | CASSLRGHTEAFF
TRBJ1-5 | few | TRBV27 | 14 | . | TGTGCCAGCAGCCTCAACGTCGGGGATCAGCCCCAGCATTTT | CASSLNVGDQPQHF
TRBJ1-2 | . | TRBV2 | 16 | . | TGTGCCAGCAGTGGACAAGGGGTACGGGGCAACTATGGCTACACCTTC | CASSGQGVRGNYGYTF
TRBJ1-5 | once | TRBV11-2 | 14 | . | TGTGCCAGCAGCCGGGATCGGGTGGATCAGCCCCAGCATTTT | CASSRDRVDQPQHF
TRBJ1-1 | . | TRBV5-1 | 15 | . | TGCGCCAGCAGCCCCACCGGGCCTGCAGGTACTGAAGCTTTCTTT | CASSPTGPAGTEAFF
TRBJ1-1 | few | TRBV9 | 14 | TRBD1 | TGTGCCAGCAGCGCCCGACAGGGGAGAACTGAAGCTTTCTTT | CASSARQGRTEAFF
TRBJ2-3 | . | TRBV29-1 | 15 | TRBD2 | TGCAGCGTCCTAGGACTAGCGGGGGGGCCGGATACGCAGTATTTT | CSVLGLAGGPDTQYF
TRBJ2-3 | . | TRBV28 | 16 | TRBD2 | TGTGCCAGCAGTAATCCTCGGGGGGTGGGCACAGATACGCAGTATTTT | CASSNPRGVGTDTQYF
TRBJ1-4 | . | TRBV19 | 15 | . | TGTGCCAGTAGTATACAGGCGCCGGGAGGTGAAAAACTGTTTTTT | CASSIQAPGGEKLFF
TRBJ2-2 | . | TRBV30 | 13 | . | TGTGCCTGGAGTGTACCGGGATACGGGGAGCTGTTTTTT | CAWSVPGYGELFF
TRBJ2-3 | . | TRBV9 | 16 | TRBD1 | TGTGCCAGCAGCGCCGCCAGGGGGCAGGCCACAGATACGCAGTATTTT | CASSAARGQATDTQYF
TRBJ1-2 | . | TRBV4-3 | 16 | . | TGCGCCAGCAGCCAAGACACCAGGCGGAATAACTATGGCTACACCTTC | CASSQDTRRNNYGYTF
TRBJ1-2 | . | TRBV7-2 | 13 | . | TGTGCCAGCAGCTTAGGGGCAAACTATGGCTACACCTTC | CASSLGANYGYTF
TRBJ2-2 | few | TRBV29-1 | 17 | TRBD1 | TGCAGCGTTGAATTAGACAGGGGGCTCGGGATCTCCGGGGAGCTGTTTTTT | CSVELDRGLGISGELFF
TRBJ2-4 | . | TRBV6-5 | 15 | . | TGTGCCAGCAGTTACGGTGCAGGTGCCAAAAACATTCAGTACTTC | CASSYGAGAKNIQYF
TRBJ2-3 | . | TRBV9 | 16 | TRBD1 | TGTGCCAGCAGCGTAGTGGGGACAGGGGGGACGGATACGCAGTATTTT | CASSVVGTGGTDTQYF
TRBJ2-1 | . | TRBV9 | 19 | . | TGTGCCAGCAGCCGATCTCTGGGCGGGGGCGAAAGCTCCTACAATGAGCAGTTCTTC | CASSRSLGGGESSYNEQFF
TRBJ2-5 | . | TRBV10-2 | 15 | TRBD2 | TGCGCCAGCAATGTAAGAGCGGGGGGACAAGAGACCCAGTACTTC | CASNVRAGGQETQYF
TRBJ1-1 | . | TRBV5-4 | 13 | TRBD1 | TGTGCCAGCAGCTTGTCCGGACAGGGGGGAGCTTTCTTT | CASSLSGQGGAFF
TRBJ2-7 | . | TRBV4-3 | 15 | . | TGCGCCAGCAGCCAAGATCTCATAAGGGGGAGCGAGCAGTACTTC | CASSQDLIRGSEQYF
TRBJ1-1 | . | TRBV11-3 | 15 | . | TGTGCCAGCAGCCCGAGGACAGCCATGAACACTGAAGCTTTCTTT | CASSPRTAMNTEAFF
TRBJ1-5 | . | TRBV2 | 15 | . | TGTGCCAGCAGTGAAGAACAGATTAGCAATCAGCCCCAGCATTTT | CASSEEQISNQPQHF
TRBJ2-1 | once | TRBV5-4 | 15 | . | TGTGCCAGCAGCTCTGGGGCGGGGCCCTACAATGAGCAGTTCTTC | CASSSGAGPYNEQFF
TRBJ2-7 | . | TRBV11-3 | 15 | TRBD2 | TGTGCCAGCAGCTTAGTTCTACGGGGGGTCTACGAGCAGTACTTC | CASSLVLRGVYEQYF
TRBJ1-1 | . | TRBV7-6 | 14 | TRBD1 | TGTGCCAGCAGCTCCGGGACAGGGAACACTGAAGCTTTCTTT | CASSSGTGNTEAFF